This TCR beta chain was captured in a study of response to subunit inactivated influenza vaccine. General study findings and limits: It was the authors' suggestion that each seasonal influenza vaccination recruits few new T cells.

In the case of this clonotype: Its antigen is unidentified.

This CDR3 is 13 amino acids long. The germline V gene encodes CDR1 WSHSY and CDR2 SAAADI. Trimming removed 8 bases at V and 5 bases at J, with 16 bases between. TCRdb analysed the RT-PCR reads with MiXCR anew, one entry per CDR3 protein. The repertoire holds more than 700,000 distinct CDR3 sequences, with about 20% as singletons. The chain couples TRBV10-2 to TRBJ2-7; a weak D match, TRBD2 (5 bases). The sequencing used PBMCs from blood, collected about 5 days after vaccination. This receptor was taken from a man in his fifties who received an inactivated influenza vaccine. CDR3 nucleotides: TGCGCCAGCTCTTGGACTGCTTTAGACGAGCAGTACTTC. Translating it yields CASSWTALDEQYF.